This TCR beta chain was observed in a study of T cell responses to AZD1222 COVID-19 vaccine. Broader study findings: After two AZD1222 doses, spike-specific TCR breadth and depth rose versus day 0. It should be noted that donors were predominantly white British and more often female, and clonal diversity was possibly underestimated. The study reported that nearly half of spike-specific TCRs target unmutated variant regions.

Second doses were pooled across both intervals (about 4 or about 12 weeks). Method: immunoSEQ multiplex PCR; TCRdb's copy keeps in-frame clones and lacks some. The table includes under 140,000 clones, roughly 89% detected once. This clone was picked up one time. As yet, its antigen is unknown. Germline V gives CDR1 SEHNR, CDR2 FQNEAQ (reference sequence). The CDR3 has 15 amino acids. Trimming took 4 bases from V and 7 from J; bases not matched to a gene: 13. The rearrangement uses TRBV7-9 and TRBJ2-7; 7 bases fit TRBD2. Source: peripheral blood, taken 28 days after the second AZD1222 dose. This clonotype was sampled from an adult who received the AZD1222 COVID-19 vaccine. The CDR3: CASSSKGTTQGEQYF. CDR3 sequence (DNA): TGTGCCAGCAGCTCTAAGGGGACTACCCAGGGAGAGCAGTACTTC.